This entry describes one T cell receptor (beta chain). The data derive from a study of blood T cells in healthy people across ages. Study summary: Per every two T cells, about one barcoded beta molecule was captured by template switching.

A J-beta primer mix and a sample-barcoded 5' primer were used in a second PCR of roughly 6 to 11 cycles. MiXCR, applied by TCRdb to the 5' RACE reads, yields one record per CDR3 protein. This sample carries 780,000 or so distinct CDR3 sequences, 45% to 70% of them seen once, and the ten largest clones take around 25%. The ends were cut back, 3 bases at V and 3 bases at J, with 11 bases in the middle. The CDR3 consists of 14 residues. Germline lookup yields CDR1 SEHNR and CDR2 FQNEAQ (reference sequence). The sample was blood. The sequence derives from a man aged 35 to 55 in good health. J is TRBJ1-1 and V is TRBV7-9; possible D gene TRBD1, 5 bases. CDR3 DNA: TGTGCCAGCAGCTTTAGGACGGGGGACACTGAAGCTTTCTTT. Its translation: CASSFRTGDTEAFF.